The 14 T cell receptor beta chains below all came from one sample that was sequenced in a study of blood T cells in healthy people across ages. Through a sample-barcoded 5' primer and a J-beta primer mix, a second PCR was run for roughly 7 to 11 cycles. TCRdb recomputed calls from the 5' RACE reads with MiXCR, one row per CDR3 protein. The sample consists of roughly 800,000 distinct CDR3 sequences, about three fifths of them appearing once. Material for sequencing was blood. The receptors come from a man aged 30 to 39 in good health.

The chain links TRBV6-1 to TRBJ2-7, with TRBD2 matching over 8 bases. CDR3 length: 16 amino acids. The germline V gene has CDR1 MNHNS and CDR2 SASEGT. J lost 3 bases, V lost 3 bases, and 10 bases had no gene match. Written as DNA, the CDR3 is TGTGCCAGCAGTGATAATGGACTAGCCTTCGTCTACGAGCAGTACTTC. It yields the protein CASSDNGLAFVYEQYF.

The chain joins TRBV20-1 to TRBJ2-3, with D possibly being TRBD2 (6 bases). CDR1 is DFQATT, CDR2 SNEGSKA, per germline (reference sequence). There are 15 residues in the CDR3. Trimming pared 6 bases from V and 6 bases from J, leaving 22 bases between. The CDR3 here is CSAPEGAARLDTQYF. The CDR3 bases are TGCAGTGCCCCGGAGGGAGCGGCCAGACTCGATACGCAGTATTTT.

The CDR3 coding sequence is TGCAGTGTGGGCGGGAGGGACCTAGCCAAAAACATTCAGTACTTC. Translation gives CSVGGRDLAKNIQYF. The chain recombines TRBV20-1 with TRBJ2-4, with 9 positions matching TRBD2. The V and J ends lost 7 bases and 0 bases, in that order; junction bases with no gene match: 7. The CDR3 extends over 15 amino acids. Germline V gene data show CDR1 as DFQATT and CDR2 as SNEGSKA (reference sequence).

The CDR3 nucleotides read TGTGCCAGCAGCCAAAACCGAGGGGGGCAAGATGTAGCTTTCTTT. Its translation: CASSQNRGGQDVAFF. This chain links TRBV14 with TRBJ1-1; maybe TRBD1 (6 bases). With 2 bases removed from V and 10 bases from J, the gap between germline ends came to 20 bases. Per germline, CDR1 SGHDN and CDR2 FVKESK. The CDR3 runs 15 residues.

The rearrangement joins TRBV30 to TRBJ2-1; a weak D match, TRBD2 (6 bases). V shed 4 bases and J shed 9 bases, with 13 bases lying between them. CDR1 and CDR2 from the germline V gene are GTSNPN and SVGIG (reference sequence). This CDR3 has 12 residues. CDR3 sequence reads: CAWKVGGSEQFF. The CDR3, as DNA: TGTGCCTGGAAGGTTGGAGGGAGTGAGCAGTTCTTC.

The gene calls are TRBV3-1 and TRBJ2-7, with TRBD2 as a possible D gene (5 bases). The CDR3 contains 13 residues. V gave up 1 base and J gave up 3 bases, with 7 bases separating them. CDR1 LGHDT and CDR2 YNNKEL come from the germline V gene (reference sequence). The CDR3 here is CASSQGLHYEQYF. CDR3 sequence (DNA): TGTGCCAGCAGCCAAGGACTACACTACGAGCAGTACTTC.

This sequence joins TRBV10-3 and TRBJ2-4, with D unresolved. The CDR3 is 12 amino acids. Trimming stripped 4 bases from V and 15 bases from J, with 16 bases between. CDR1 and CDR2 (germline): ENHRY, SYGVKD. Written as DNA, the CDR3 is TGTGCCATCAGTGGGAGCTCCTACGAGCGGTACTTC. It yields the protein CAISGSSYERYF.

The chain uses TRBV11-3 and TRBJ2-7; D assignment may be TRBD1 or TRBD2 (5 bases each). The length of the CDR3 is 16 residues. Trimming cost V 2 bases and J 1 base, with 15 bases left between them. Germline V gene sequence: CDR1 SGHNT, CDR2 YENEEA. The CDR3 bases are TGTGCCAGCAGCTTATCCGGGGCCGAGGGGTCCTACGAGCAGTACTTC. Protein sequence: CASSLSGAEGSYEQYF.

This clonotype appeared once. This chain uses TRBV7-2 with TRBJ2-4; possible D gene TRBD2, 5 bases. The CDR3 has 13 amino acids. The V gene lost 8 bases and the J gene lost 13 bases, with 21 bases spanning the gap. Germline V gene data show CDR1 as SGHTA and CDR2 as FQGNSA. In nucleotides, the CDR3 is TGTGCCAGCGCAAATGGGGAACGGGGAGAGCAGTACTTC. Translation gives CASANGERGEQYF.

The chain recombines TRBV12-3 or TRBV12-4 with TRBJ2-2; D remains ambiguous. V was trimmed by 3 bases and J by 5 bases, leaving 4 bases between them. This CDR3 has 12 amino acids. The CDR3, as DNA: TGTGCCAGCAGTTTTTTGACCGGGGAGCTGTTTTTT. Residues: CASSFLTGELFF.

As DNA, the CDR3 is TGTGCCGGGTGGGGAGGGACCCAGTACTTC. This encodes CAGWGGTQYF. V and J are TRBV2 and TRBJ2-7; weak D call: TRBD2 (6 bases). TRBJ2-5 matches the DNA end more closely, so the J call is doubtful. This CDR3 has 10 amino acids. Per germline, CDR1 SNHLY and CDR2 FYNNEI.

This clonotype has only a few counts. The genes are TRBV20-1 and TRBJ1-1; 7 bases line up with TRBD1. V shed 1 base and J 5 bases; nucleotides not matched to a gene: 7. CDR1 and CDR2 (germline): DFQATT, SNEGSKA (reference sequence). The CDR3 sequence is 14 residues long. Here the CDR3 reads CSARVQGVGTEAFF. DNA for the CDR3: TGCAGTGCTAGAGTCCAGGGGGTTGGAACTGAAGCTTTCTTT.

The chain employs TRBV28 and TRBJ2-1; 8 nucleotides line up with TRBD1. In germline, CDR1 is MDHEN, CDR2 SYDVKM. The junction had 8 bases not matched to a gene; V was cut back by 4 bases and J by 6 bases. CDR3 length equals 15 residues. The CDR3 loop reads CASSSPGTGSNEQFF. CDR3 DNA: TGTGCCAGCAGTTCCCCGGGGACAGGTTCCAATGAGCAGTTCTTC. The variable domain in full, completed from reference TRBV28 and TRBJ2-1, reads DVKVTQSSRYLVKRTGEKVFLECVQDMDHENMFWYRQDPGLGLRLIYFSYDVKMKEKGDIPEGYSVSREKKERFSLILESASTNQTSMYLCASSSPGTGSNEQFFGPGTRLTVL.

CDR3 nucleotide sequence: TGTGCCATCAGTGAGGAACTAGCTTCGCGGAATGAGCAGTTCTTC. Its translation: CAISEELASRNEQFF. The chain uses TRBV10-3 and TRBJ2-1; tentatively, D is TRBD2 (6 bases). The CDR3 contains 15 residues. The V gene lost 2 bases and the J gene lost 7 bases, with 15 bases spanning the gap. CDR1 is ENHRY, CDR2 SYGVKD, per germline.